These 21 T cell receptor beta chains were all obtained from the same sample, sequenced in a study of cytomegalovirus exposure and HLA in healthy donors. Primers: 60 Vbeta forward and 13 Jbeta reverse. Profiling relied on immunoSEQ multiplex PCR, and the TCRdb table lists in-frame clones only, not all of them. This sample's table reports approximately 58,000 clones. Sequencing input: PBMCs. The receptors were gathered from a man in his late teens or twenties in good health and CMV-seropositive.

The V gene is TRBV29-1, the J gene TRBJ2-7, with TRBD2 matching over 13 bases. Germline lookup yields CDR1 SQVTM and CDR2 ANQGSEA. J lost 0 bases, V lost 7 bases, and 6 bases had no gene match. The CDR3 spans 15 residues. This CDR3 reads CSARTSGSTSYEQYF. CDR3 bases: TGCAGCGCCCGGACTAGCGGGAGTACCTCCTACGAGCAGTACTTC.

V usage is TRBV13 and J usage is TRBJ2-7; a possible D gene is TRBD2 (6 bases). V lost 5 bases and J 7 bases, leaving 24 bases between the germline ends. Germline values: CDR1 PRHDT, CDR2 FYEKMQ (reference sequence). CDR3 length equals 16 residues. The CDR3 spells CASSPRTTESYGEQYF. CDR3 sequence (DNA): TGTGCCAGCAGCCCCCGGACTACCGAATCGTACGGGGAGCAGTACTTC.

The V gene is TRBV19, the J gene TRBJ2-2; no definite D call. The germline gives CDR1 LNHDA, CDR2 SQIVND (reference sequence). Trimming removed 4 bases at V and 0 bases at J, with 6 bases between. The CDR3 spans 14 residues. The CDR3 DNA follows: TGTGCCAGTAGTACGCAGACGAACACCGGGGAGCTGTTTTTT. Translated, it gives CASSTQTNTGELFF.

CDR3 nucleotide sequence: TGTGCCAGCAGGCCCGACAGAGACACCGGGGAGCTGTTTTTT. It yields the protein CASRPDRDTGELFF. The chain carries TRBV25-1 and TRBJ2-2, with D possibly TRBD1 on 5 matching bases. Germline assignment: CDR1 MGHDK and CDR2 SYGVNS. V gave up 6 bases and J gave up 3 bases, with 11 bases separating them. This CDR3 region has 14 residues.

The chain employs TRBV5-6 and TRBJ2-7; D is undetermined. The V gene's germline CDR1 is SGHDT and CDR2 YYEEEE. V lost 2 bases, J lost 5 bases, and 14 bases lay in between. CDR3 length equals 14 residues. The CDR3 DNA reads TGTGCCAGCAGCTTACCGGGTCCTGTGGACGAGCAGTACTTC. Its translation: CASSLPGPVDEQYF.

The chain carries TRBV2 and TRBJ1-5, with TRBD1 matching over 8 bases. Losses at the gene ends were 7 bases for V and 2 bases for J; bases not matched to a gene: 7. Germline V gene lookup returns CDR1 SNHLY and CDR2 FYNNEI. The CDR3 is 15 residues long. CDR3 amino acids: CASNRGQGGNQPQHF. In DNA, the CDR3 is TGTGCCAGCAATCGCGGACAGGGCGGCAATCAGCCCCAGCATTTT.

The rearrangement links TRBV7-6 to TRBJ2-1, with 8 bases identical to TRBD2. The junction had 7 bases not matched to a gene; V was cut back by 0 bases and J by 0 bases. The CDR3 is 18 amino acids. From germline, CDR1 is SGHVS and CDR2 FNYEAQ. The CDR3 sequence: CASSLAPGSGSSYNEQFF. CDR3 in DNA: TGTGCCAGCAGCTTAGCCCCAGGAAGCGGGAGCTCCTACAATGAGCAGTTCTTC.

The chain recombines TRBV9 with TRBJ2-5; 8 bases line up with TRBD1. After removal of 0 bases from V and 4 bases from J, the junction contained 5 bases not matched to a gene. The CDR3 consists of 15 residues. Germline loops: CDR1 SGDLS, CDR2 YYNGEE. DNA of the CDR3: TGTGCCAGCAGCGTAGGGGCAGGGGGCGGAGAGACCCAGTACTTC. Protein sequence: CASSVGAGGGETQYF.

The rearrangement joins TRBV5-4 to TRBJ2-5, with D possibly TRBD2 on 5 matching bases. CDR3 length equals 12 residues. The ends were cut back, 4 bases at V and 10 bases at J, with 14 bases in the middle. The germline V gene encodes CDR1 SGHNT and CDR2 YYREEE (reference sequence). The CDR3 loop is CASSPNREGQYF. The DNA of the CDR3 is TGTGCCAGCAGCCCCAACAGAGAGGGCCAGTACTTC. The whole variable domain, remainder taken from reference TRBV5-4 and TRBJ2-5, is ETGVTQSPTHLIKTRGQQVTLRCSSQSGHNTVSWYQQALGQGPQFIFQYYREEENGRGNFPPRFSGLQFPNYSSELNVNALELDDSALYLCASSPNREGQYFGPGTRLLVL.

This rearrangement joins TRBV5-1 to TRBJ1-1, with 9 bases identical to TRBD1. This CDR3 is 16 amino acids long. V lost 4 bases to trimming and J lost 6 bases; unmatched junction nucleotides: 13. In germline, CDR1 is SGHRS, CDR2 YFSETQ. The CDR3 sequence: CASSPGTGLLEAEAFF. The CDR3 DNA reads TGCGCCAGCAGCCCCGGGACAGGGTTGCTTGAGGCTGAAGCTTTCTTT.

The gene calls are TRBV27 and TRBJ2-7, with D hard to call. The V gene's germline CDR1 is MNHEY and CDR2 SMNVEV (reference sequence). V was clipped by 3 bases and J by 0 bases, with 12 bases between them. There are 15 residues in the CDR3. CDR3 amino acids: CASSLASGRSYEQYF. The DNA for the CDR3 is TGTGCCAGCAGTTTGGCTTCAGGCCGCTCCTACGAGCAGTACTTC.

This sequence joins TRBV19 and TRBJ1-3; 7 nucleotides line up with TRBD1. V lost 5 bases and J lost 0; bases outside the gene matches: 7. This CDR3 region has 16 residues. Germline CDR1 is LNHDA and CDR2 is SQIVND (reference sequence). CDR3 sequence (DNA): TGTGCCAGTAGTGTACCGGGACAGATCTCTGGAAACACCATATATTTT. Translation: CASSVPGQISGNTIYF.

The chain combines TRBV27 with TRBJ2-1; 7 positions match TRBD2. CDR1 is MNHEY, CDR2 SMNVEV, per germline (reference sequence). V was clipped by 5 bases and J by 9 bases; unmatched bases: 13. This CDR3 has 15 amino acids. The CDR3 coding sequence is TGTGCCAGCAGTCCTAGCACTGGCGGGAGCAGTGAGCAGTTCTTC. Encoded protein: CASSPSTGGSSEQFF.

The V call is TRBV6-5, the J call TRBJ2-7; perhaps TRBD2 as D (6 bases). CDR3 length: 15 amino acids. Trimming cost V 6 bases and J 4 bases, with 19 bases left between them. CDR1 is MNHEY, CDR2 SVGAGI, per germline. The CDR3, as DNA: TGTGCCAGCAGCCCCATAGGAGGGAGGATATACGAGCAGTACTTC. Its translation: CASSPIGGRIYEQYF.

The chain links TRBV10-1 to TRBJ2-2; 7 bases line up with TRBD1. Germline CDR1 reads WNHNN; CDR2 reads SYGVQD (reference sequence). V lost 4 bases and J lost 2; bases outside the gene matches: 7. The CDR3 totals 16 residues. The CDR3 bases are TGCGCCAGCAGTGCAGGGGCAGGGGGAAACACCGGGGAGCTGTTTTTT. This encodes CASSAGAGGNTGELFF.

J is TRBJ1-1 and V is TRBV13, with TRBD1 as a possible D gene (6 bases). The CDR3 is 14 amino acids. Germline assignment: CDR1 PRHDT and CDR2 FYEKMQ (reference sequence). V lost 5 bases and J lost 1, with 11 bases in between. The CDR3 sequence is CASSVGTPNTEAFF. CDR3 coding DNA: TGTGCCAGCAGCGTCGGGACACCGAACACTGAAGCTTTCTTT.

The V and J genes are TRBV25-1 and TRBJ2-5; 8 positions match TRBD2. Germline lookup yields CDR1 MGHDK and CDR2 SYGVNS. With V trimmed by 4 bases and J by 2 bases, 9 bases remained unmatched. CDR3 length: 16 amino acids. CDR3 sequence reads: CASSGPTSGQQETQYF. CDR3 coding DNA: TGTGCCAGCAGTGGACCCACTAGCGGACAACAAGAGACCCAGTACTTC.

Comments on this clone: This sample includes further DNA sequences coding for the same CDR3. The rearrangement links TRBV9 to TRBJ2-7, with 12 bases aligning to TRBD2. CDR3 length: 14 amino acids. Germline lookup yields CDR1 SGDLS and CDR2 YYNGEE. J lost 4 bases, V lost 2 bases, and 1 base had no gene match. The CDR3 sequence is CASSVTSGSYEQYF. As DNA, the CDR3 is TGTGCCAGCAGCGTGACTAGCGGGAGTTACGAGCAGTACTTC.

The V gene is TRBV10-1, the J gene TRBJ2-5; 7 bases align to TRBD1. This CDR3 is 12 amino acids long. Germline V gene sequence: CDR1 WNHNN, CDR2 SYGVQD (reference sequence). V lost 3 bases, J lost 5 bases, and 0 bases stayed unmatched. The CDR3 reads CASSDRGETQYF. Written as DNA, the CDR3 is TGCGCCAGCAGTGACAGGGGGGAGACCCAGTACTTC.

V usage is TRBV2 and J usage is TRBJ1-4, with D perhaps TRBD1 (6 bases). CDR1 is SNHLY, CDR2 FYNNEI, per germline. The CDR3 covers 13 residues. V was shortened by 8 bases and J by 3 bases, with 10 bases between the two germline ends. The CDR3 spells CASEGTPNEKLFF. The CDR3 DNA is TGTGCCAGCGAGGGGACACCTAATGAAAAACTGTTTTTT.

CDR3 in DNA: TGTGCCAGCAGTGACTTAGCGGGAGGGCCGAAAGAGCAGTACTTC. This gives the protein CASSDLAGGPKEQYF. The chain recombines TRBV6-1 with TRBJ2-7; 11 bases match TRBD2. Losses at the gene ends were 3 bases for V and 7 bases for J; bases not matched to a gene: 8. CDR1 is MNHNS, CDR2 SASEGT, per germline. The CDR3 has 15 residues.